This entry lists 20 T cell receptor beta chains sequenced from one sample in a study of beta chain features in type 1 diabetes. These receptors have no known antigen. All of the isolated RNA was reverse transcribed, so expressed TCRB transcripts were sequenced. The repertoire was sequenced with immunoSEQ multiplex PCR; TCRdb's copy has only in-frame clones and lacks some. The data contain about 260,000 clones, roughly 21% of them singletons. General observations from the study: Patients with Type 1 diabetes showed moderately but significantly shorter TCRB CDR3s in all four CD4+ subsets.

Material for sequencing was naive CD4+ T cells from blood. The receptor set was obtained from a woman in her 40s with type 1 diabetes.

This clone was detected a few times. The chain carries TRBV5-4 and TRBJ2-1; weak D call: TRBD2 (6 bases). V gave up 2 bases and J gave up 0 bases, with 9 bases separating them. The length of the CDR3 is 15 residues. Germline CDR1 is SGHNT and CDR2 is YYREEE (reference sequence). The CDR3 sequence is CASSFGTLSYNEQFF. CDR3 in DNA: TGTGCCAGCAGCTTCGGGACTCTCTCCTACAATGAGCAGTTCTTC.

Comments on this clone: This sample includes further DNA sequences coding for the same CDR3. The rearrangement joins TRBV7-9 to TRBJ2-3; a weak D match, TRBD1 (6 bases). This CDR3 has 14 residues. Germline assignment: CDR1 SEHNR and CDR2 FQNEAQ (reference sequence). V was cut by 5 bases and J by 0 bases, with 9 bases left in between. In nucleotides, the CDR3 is TGTGCCAGCAGCCTCAGGGGTAGCACAGATACGCAGTATTTT. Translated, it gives CASSLRGSTDTQYF.

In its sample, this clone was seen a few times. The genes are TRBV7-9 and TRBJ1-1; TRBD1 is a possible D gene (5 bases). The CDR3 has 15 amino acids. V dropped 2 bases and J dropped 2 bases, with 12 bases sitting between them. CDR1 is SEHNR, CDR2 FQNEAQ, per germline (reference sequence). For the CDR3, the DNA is TGTGCCAGCAGCTTAAGGCTAGGGGAAAACACTGAAGCTTTCTTT. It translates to CASSLRLGENTEAFF.

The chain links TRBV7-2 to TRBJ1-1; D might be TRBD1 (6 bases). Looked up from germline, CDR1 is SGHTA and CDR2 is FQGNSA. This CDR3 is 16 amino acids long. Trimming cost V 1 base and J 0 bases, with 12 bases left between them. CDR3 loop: CASSLGVGQVNTEAFF. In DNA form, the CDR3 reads TGTGCCAGCAGCTTAGGGGTGGGACAAGTGAACACTGAAGCTTTCTTT.

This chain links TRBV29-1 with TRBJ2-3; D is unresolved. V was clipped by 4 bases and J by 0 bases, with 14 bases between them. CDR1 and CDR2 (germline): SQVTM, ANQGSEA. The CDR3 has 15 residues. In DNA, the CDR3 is TGCAGCGTTGTTATACGCCGTCAGAGCACAGATACGCAGTATTTT. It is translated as CSVVIRRQSTDTQYF.

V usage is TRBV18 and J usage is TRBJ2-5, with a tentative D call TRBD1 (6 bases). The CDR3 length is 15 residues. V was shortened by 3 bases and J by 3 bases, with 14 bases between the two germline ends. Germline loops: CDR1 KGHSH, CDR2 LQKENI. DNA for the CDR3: TGTGCCAGCTCACCCTTATCGGACAGTAAAGAGACCCAGTACTTC. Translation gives CASSPLSDSKETQYF.

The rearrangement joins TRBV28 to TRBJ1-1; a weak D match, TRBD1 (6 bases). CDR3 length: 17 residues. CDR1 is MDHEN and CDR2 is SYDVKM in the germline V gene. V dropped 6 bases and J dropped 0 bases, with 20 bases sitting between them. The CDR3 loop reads CASSSGALQQMNTEAFF. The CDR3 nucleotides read TGTGCCAGCAGCTCAGGGGCACTCCAACAAATGAACACTGAAGCTTTCTTT.

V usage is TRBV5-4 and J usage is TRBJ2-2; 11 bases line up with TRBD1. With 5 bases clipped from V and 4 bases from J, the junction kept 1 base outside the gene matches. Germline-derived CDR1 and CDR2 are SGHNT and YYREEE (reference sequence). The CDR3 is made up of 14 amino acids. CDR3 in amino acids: CASRGTGGTGELFF. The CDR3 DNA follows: TGTGCCAGCAGGGGGACAGGGGGCACCGGGGAGCTGTTTTTT.

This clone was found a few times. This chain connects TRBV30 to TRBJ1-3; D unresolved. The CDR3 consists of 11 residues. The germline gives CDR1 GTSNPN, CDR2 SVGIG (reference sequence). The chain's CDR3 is CGRDSGNTIYF. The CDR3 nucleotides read TGTGGACGGGATTCTGGAAACACCATATATTTT.

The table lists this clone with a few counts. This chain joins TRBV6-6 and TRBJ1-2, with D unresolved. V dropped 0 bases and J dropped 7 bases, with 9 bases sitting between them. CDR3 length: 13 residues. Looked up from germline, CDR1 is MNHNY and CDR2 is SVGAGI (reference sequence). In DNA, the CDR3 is TGTGCCAGCAGTTACTCCACCCATAGTGGCTACACCTTC. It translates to CASSYSTHSGYTF.

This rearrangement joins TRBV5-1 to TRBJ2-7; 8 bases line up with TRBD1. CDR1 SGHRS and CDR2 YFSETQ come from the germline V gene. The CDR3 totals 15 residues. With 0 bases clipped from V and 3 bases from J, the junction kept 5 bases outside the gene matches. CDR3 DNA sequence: TGCGCCAGCAGCTTGGCGGGACAGGCTAGCTACGAGCAGTACTTC. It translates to CASSLAGQASYEQYF.

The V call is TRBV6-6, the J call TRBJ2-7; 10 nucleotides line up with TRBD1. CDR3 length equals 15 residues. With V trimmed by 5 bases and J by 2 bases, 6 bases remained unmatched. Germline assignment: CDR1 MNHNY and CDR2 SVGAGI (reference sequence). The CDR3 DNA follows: TGTGCCAGCAGTGACAGGACAGGGGGAGCCTACGAGCAGTACTTC. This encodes CASSDRTGGAYEQYF.

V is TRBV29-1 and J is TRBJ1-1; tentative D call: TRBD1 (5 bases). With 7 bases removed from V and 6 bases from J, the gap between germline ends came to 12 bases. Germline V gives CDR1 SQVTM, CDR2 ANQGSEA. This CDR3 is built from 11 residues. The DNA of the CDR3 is TGCAGCGCCGGGACTCACCCTGAAGCTTTCTTT. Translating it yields CSAGTHPEAFF.

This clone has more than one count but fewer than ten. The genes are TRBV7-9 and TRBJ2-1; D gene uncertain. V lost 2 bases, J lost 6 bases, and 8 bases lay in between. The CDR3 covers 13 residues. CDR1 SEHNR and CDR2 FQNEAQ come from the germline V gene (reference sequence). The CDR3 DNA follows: TGTGCCAGCAGCTTAAGCCCGCCCAATGAGCAGTTCTTC. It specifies CASSLSPPNEQFF.

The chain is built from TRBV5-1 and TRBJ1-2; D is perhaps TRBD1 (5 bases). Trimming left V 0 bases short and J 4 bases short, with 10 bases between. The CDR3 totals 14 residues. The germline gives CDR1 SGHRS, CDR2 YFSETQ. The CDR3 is CASSLGGTGYGYTF. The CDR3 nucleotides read TGCGCCAGCAGCTTGGGTGGCACAGGCTATGGCTACACCTTC. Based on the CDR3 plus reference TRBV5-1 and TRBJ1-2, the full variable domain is KAGVTQTPRYLIKTRGQQVTLSCSPISGHRSVSWYQQTPGQGLQFLFEYFSETQRNKGNFPGRFSGRQFSNSRSEMNVSTLELGDSALYLCASSLGGTGYGYTFGSGTRLTVV.

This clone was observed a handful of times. CDR3 sequence reads: CAISELGVGGEAFF. DNA of the CDR3: TGTGCCATCAGTGAGCTGGGGGTAGGGGGTGAAGCTTTCTTT. This rearrangement joins TRBV10-3 to TRBJ1-1; tentative D call: TRBD1 (6 bases). Looked up from germline, CDR1 is ENHRY and CDR2 is SYGVKD. This CDR3 has 14 residues. V lost 2 bases to trimming and J lost 7 bases, with 14 bases between them.

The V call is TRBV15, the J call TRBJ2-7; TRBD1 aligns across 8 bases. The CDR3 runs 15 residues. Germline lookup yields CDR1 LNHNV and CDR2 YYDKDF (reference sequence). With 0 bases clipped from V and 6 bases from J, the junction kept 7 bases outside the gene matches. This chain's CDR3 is CATSRDAAGGGEQYF. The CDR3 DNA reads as TGTGCCACCAGCAGAGATGCAGCAGGGGGCGGCGAGCAGTACTTC.

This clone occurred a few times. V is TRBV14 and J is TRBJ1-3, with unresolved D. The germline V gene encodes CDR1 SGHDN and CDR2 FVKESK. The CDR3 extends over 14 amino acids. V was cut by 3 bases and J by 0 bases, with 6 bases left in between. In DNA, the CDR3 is TGTGCCAGCAGCCATAGATCCTCTGGAAACACCATATATTTT. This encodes CASSHRSSGNTIYF.

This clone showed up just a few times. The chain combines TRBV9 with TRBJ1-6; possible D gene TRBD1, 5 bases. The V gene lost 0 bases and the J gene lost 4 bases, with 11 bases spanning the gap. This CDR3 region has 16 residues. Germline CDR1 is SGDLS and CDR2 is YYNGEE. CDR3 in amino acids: CASSVEDGGYNSPLHF. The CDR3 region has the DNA TGTGCCAGCAGCGTAGAGGACGGGGGGTATAATTCACCCCTCCACTTT.

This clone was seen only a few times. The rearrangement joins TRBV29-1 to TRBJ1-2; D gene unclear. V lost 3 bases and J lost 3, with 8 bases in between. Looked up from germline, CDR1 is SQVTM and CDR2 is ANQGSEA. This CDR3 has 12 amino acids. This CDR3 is CSVDSSDYGYTF. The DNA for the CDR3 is TGCAGCGTTGATTCGTCGGACTATGGCTACACCTTC.